Reported below is one T cell receptor beta chain. The antigen it binds to is not known. The record has no base qualities; no much larger clone is one base away. V loses 5 bases at its end and J loses 4 bases; junction bases beyond the gene matches: 8. CDR1 and CDR2 are drawn from the germline V gene (reference sequence): MNHEY, SMNVEV. The CDR3 contains 16 residues, cysteine and phenylalanine counted. Here the CDR3 DNA is all that survives: 48 bases in frame from base 1. Each collaborating institution followed its own protocols to collect whole blood in K2EDTA tubes. For TCRbeta analysis, collaborator samples were shipped as frozen whole blood, as isolated PBMCs, or as DNA extracted from either sample type. The immunoSEQ Assay, a bias-controlled multiplex PCR, was used to amplify TCRbeta CDR3 regions from genomic DNA. From the authors' description of their analysis: Nucleated cell counts per sample were estimated from amplification of reference gene primers within the assay. Sequence reads were collapsed and filtered to measure the absolute abundance of every unique TCRbeta CDR3 rearrangement. For each sample, productive Simpson clonality was calculated as the square root of Simpson's diversity index across productive rearrangements. Imported from immuneACCESS, the table was reduced by TCRdb to in-frame sequences with V and J called. These copies leave out some clones; in studies compared against another copy, an unresolved V gene accounts for under half, and the cause of the remainder is not known. D and trimming come from the DNA, and the V and J calls and clone size come from that table. The sample contains 150,000 to 200,000 clones, roughly 90% of them found a single time. Of the sample, nearly 0.55% falls within the top ten clones.

This entry belongs to a study of blood T cell repertoires in COVID-19 (dated by TCRdb to about 2020). Regarding the study in general: Samples from collaborators originated in the United States, Italy and Spain and spanned both the acute and convalescent phases of COVID-19. The samples were drawn from the first 160 participants of the ongoing ImmuneRACE study and from over 950 subjects provided by 6 global collaborators. Deeply sampled blood TCRbeta repertoires from subjects exposed to, actively infected with, or recovered from COVID-19 were included in the dataset. Where available, HLA class I and class II types were taken from metadata supplied by the sample provider and were not determined by assay-based typing. The repertoires were released in a freely available public database intended as a resource for research on the immune response to SARS-CoV-2. The prospective study material was composed of cDNA or gDNA derived from T cells, B-cell-depleted T cells, or PBMCs. Nearly every sample came with metadata listing a de-identified subject ID, COVID-19 status, age in years and sex.

The paper as a whole reports these results and caveats: How much clinical and demographic metadata was included differed by source and by participant, and the metadata was provided uncurated.

This chain is built from TRBV27 and TRBJ1-5; TRBD1 matches 10 bases in the middle. The sample was peripheral blood. The TCR originated in a man between 45 and 60 years old with acute or convalescent COVID-19. DNA sequence: TGTGCCAGCAGTCCCTGGACAGGGGGGCTGAATCAGCCCCAGCATTTT. This codes for CASSPWTGGLNQPQHF.